These 12 T cell receptor beta chains were sequenced from one sample in a study of T cell responses to AZD1222 COVID-19 vaccine. Produced via immunoSEQ multiplex PCR; TCRdb's table is partial and in-frame only. The repertoire holds 100,000 to 150,000 clones, with around 90% as singletons. Specimen: peripheral blood, collected on day 0 of AZD1222 vaccination. The source of these receptors is an adult in good health.

V usage is TRBV10-2 and J usage is TRBJ2-7; D perhaps matches TRBD1 (5 bases). Between the trimmed V and J ends, which lost 3 bases and 1 base, there was a span of 13 bases. The CDR3 sequence is 15 residues long. Germline CDR1 is WSHSY and CDR2 is SAAADI. The CDR3 spells CASSEEDTGSYEQYF. The DNA for the CDR3 is TGCGCCAGCAGTGAAGAGGACACTGGATCCTACGAGCAGTACTTC.

J is TRBJ2-1 and V is TRBV12-2; the DNA was not used to check the table's D call, TRBD1. TRBV12-2 is noted as a pseudogene. This CDR3 region has 15 residues. The CDR3 here is CASRIPWATYNEQFF. Here the CDR3 DNA reads TGTGCAAGTCGGATCCCCTGGGCGACCTACAATGAGCAGTTCTTC.

The V gene is TRBV11-3, the J gene TRBJ2-1; TRBD1 matches 8 bases. The CDR3 runs 15 residues. Trimming took 4 bases from V and 3 from J; bases not matched to a gene: 5. Germline CDR1 SGHNT, CDR2 YENEEA. The CDR3 protein is CASSSRQGYYNEQFF. CDR3 in DNA: TGTGCCAGCAGCTCCCGACAGGGGTACTACAATGAGCAGTTCTTC.

V usage is TRBV5-4 and J usage is TRBJ2-1; the match to TRBD2 covers 7 bases. The CDR3 runs 15 residues. Trimming cost V 7 bases and J 0 bases; bases outside gene matches: 7. In germline, CDR1 is SGHNT, CDR2 YYREEE (reference sequence). CDR3 DNA sequence: TGTGCCAGCCCCGGACTAGGACCCTCCTACAATGAGCAGTTCTTC. It yields the protein CASPGLGPSYNEQFF.

This rearrangement joins TRBV3-1 (or the pseudogene TRBV3-2) to TRBJ2-1; 8 bases are shared with TRBD2. V dropped 0 bases and J dropped 7; count of bases not matched to a gene: 5. From germline, CDR1 is LGHDT and CDR2 YNNKEL (reference sequence). The CDR3 loop spans 15 amino acids. CDR3 in DNA: TGTGCCAGCAGCCAAGATCTGACTAGCGCAAATGAGCAGTTCTTC. This encodes CASSQDLTSANEQFF.

This clone was recorded only once. The chain uses TRBV7-2 and TRBJ2-3; a possible D gene is TRBD2 (5 bases). This CDR3 is built from 15 residues. V lost 5 bases, J lost 0 bases, and 12 bases lay in between. Germline CDR1 reads SGHTA; CDR2 reads FQGNSA. The CDR3 DNA is TGTGCCAGCAGCGAAACTAGGGTTAGCACAGATACGCAGTATTTT. Protein sequence: CASSETRVSTDTQYF.

This chain uses TRBV5-1 with TRBJ1-3; D call uncertain. The CDR3 extends over 14 amino acids. Germline V gene sequence: CDR1 SGHRS, CDR2 YFSETQ. V was clipped by 3 bases and J by 0 bases, with 7 bases between them. The chain's CDR3 is CASSSSSSGNTIYF. The CDR3 DNA sequence: TGCGCCAGCAGCTCCTCTAGCTCTGGAAACACCATATATTTT.

The CDR3 DNA reads TGTGCCAGCAGCCCGCCGGGGAGGCCACATGGCTACACCTTC. This encodes CASSPPGRPHGYTF. The chain combines TRBV4-2 with TRBJ1-2; the D is unclear. The CDR3 totals 14 residues. Trimming shortened V by 4 bases and J by 6 bases, and 15 bases separated the two germline ends. Germline assignment: CDR1 LGHNA and CDR2 YNFKEQ.

This chain links TRBV12-5 with TRBJ1-5; TRBD1 matches at 7 bases. The germline V gene has CDR1 LGHNT and CDR2 FRNRAP. J lost 5 bases, V lost 3 bases, and 7 bases had no gene match. The CDR3 is 15 residues long. The CDR3, as DNA: TGTGCTAGTGGTTTCGGCAGGGGGAGAGATCAGCCCCAGCATTTT. This encodes CASGFGRGRDQPQHF.

This clone came up a few times. The V call is TRBV9, the J call TRBJ2-2; TRBD2 agrees at 12 bases. The CDR3 runs to 17 residues. Germline V gene sequence: CDR1 SGDLS, CDR2 YYNGEE. V lost 2 bases and J lost 2; bases outside the gene matches: 4. CDR3 sequence reads: CASSVSSGGANTGELFF. The CDR3 DNA reads as TGTGCCAGCAGCGTCTCTAGCGGGGGGGCCAACACCGGGGAGCTGTTTTTT.

The chain joins TRBV11-2 to TRBJ1-3, with D maybe TRBD1 (5 bases). V shed 5 bases and J shed 0 bases, with 14 bases lying between them. This CDR3 comprises 16 residues. The germline CDR1 and CDR2 sequences are SGHAT and FQNNGV. The CDR3 reads CASSPTAESSGNTIYF. In DNA form, the CDR3 reads TGTGCCAGCAGCCCGACAGCTGAAAGCTCTGGAAACACCATATATTTT.

The chain is built from TRBV24-1 and TRBJ1-2; D possibly corresponds to TRBD1 (6 bases). Between the trimmed V and J ends, which lost 2 bases and 2 bases, there was a span of 14 bases. Germline V lookup: CDR1 KGHDR, CDR2 SFDVKD. This CDR3 comprises 16 residues. DNA of the CDR3: TGTGCCACCAGTGATTGGGGGCGGGGCGACAACTATGGCTACACCTTC. This gives the protein CATSDWGRGDNYGYTF.